These T cell receptor beta chains were read from a single sample in a study of neoadjuvant anti-PD-1 for oral cavity cancer. The assay was immunoSEQ multiplex PCR, and TCRdb's table has in-frame clones only and misses some. Found here are 50,000 to 65,000 clones, roughly three quarters of them singletons; the top ten hold 2.6%. The material was PBMCs, obtained before nivolumab (anti-PD-1) treatment. These receptors all stem from a person between 40 and 79 years old with oral cavity squamous cell carcinoma. Both conserved end residues are part of each CDR3. The D gene is left open where the match is weak. Part of the rows lack a size; the others show once, few, many or a class for expanded clones.

d_call j_call v_call clone_size cdr3_nt cdr3_aa
. TRBJ2-1 TRBV10-1 . TGCGCCAGCAGTGAGTTTCGGACAGTAGTCTCCTACAATGAGCAGTTCTTC CASSEFRTVVSYNEQFF
. TRBJ2-7 TRBV5-1 . TGCGCCAGCAGCTTGGGATACGGGGCCTCCTACGAGCAGTACTTC CASSLGYGASYEQYF
. TRBJ1-6 TRBV19 . TGTGCCAGTCGGACGGTTGAATGGGATTCACCCCTCCACTTT CASRTVEWDSPLHF
TRBD2 TRBJ2-5 TRBV4-1 few TGCGCCAGCAGCCAAGAGCTAGCGGGGGGGAAAGGGCAAGAGACCCAGTACTTC CASSQELAGGKGQETQYF
. TRBJ1-1 TRBV29-1 . TGCAGCGTTGAGTTAACCGGCACCAAGCCCAACACTGAAGCTTTCTTT CSVELTGTKPNTEAFF
TRBD1 TRBJ1-1 TRBV10-2 . TGCGCCAGCAGTGACTTAGGGGGCAACACTGAAGCTTTCTTT CASSDLGGNTEAFF
TRBD1 TRBJ1-1 TRBV5-1 . TGCGCCAGCAGCTTGGCAGGGGGCCTGAACACTGAAGCTTTCTTT CASSLAGGLNTEAFF
. TRBJ2-5 TRBV11-1 . TGTGCCAGCAGCTCCCCGCGAGGTACCCAAGAGACCCAGTACTTC CASSSPRGTQETQYF
TRBD2 TRBJ2-7 TRBV5-1 . TGCGCCAGCAGCTCTAGCGGGGGGGATGGCGAGCAGTACTTC CASSSSGGDGEQYF
TRBD2 TRBJ2-3 TRBV11-2 . TGTGCCAGCGGGAGTAGCGGGGGCACAGATACGCAGTATTTT CASGSSGGTDTQYF
TRBD1 TRBJ2-7 TRBV27 . TGTGCCAGCAGTTACAGGGGGCCGGACGAGCAGTACTTC CASSYRGPDEQYF
. TRBJ2-1 TRBV5-5 once TGTGCCAGCAGCTTGGGGGTTATTGTCGGCTACAATGAGCAGTTCTTC CASSLGVIVGYNEQFF
. TRBJ1-3 TRBV28 once TGTGCCAGCAGTGGGCCTCCTCCGGCCGGAAACACCATATATTTT CASSGPPPAGNTIYF
. TRBJ1-5 TRBV2 . TGTGCCAGCCGTCCAGGGGACGATCAGCCCCAGCATTTT CASRPGDDQPQHF
. TRBJ1-1 TRBV5-1 . TGCGCCAGCAGCACCGCCGGGACAACGAACACTGAAGCTTTCTTT CASSTAGTTNTEAFF
TRBD2 TRBJ2-1 TRBV5-1 . TGCGCCAGCAGCTTGGAGCGGGGGGCCCACAATGAGCAGTTCTTC CASSLERGAHNEQFF
. TRBJ1-5 TRBV18 . TGTGCCAGCTCACCATCGACAGGAGCCCCTAATCAGCCCCAGCATTTT CASSPSTGAPNQPQHF
. TRBJ1-5 TRBV2 . TGTGCCAGCAGTGAGGAGGGTTGGGGCAATCAGCCCCAGCATTTT CASSEEGWGNQPQHF
. TRBJ2-3 TRBV6-1 . TGTGCCAGCAGTGGGAGGAATACGCAGTATTTT CASSGRNTQYF
TRBD1 TRBJ2-5 TRBV19 . TGTGCCAGTAGGACAGGGGGCCAAGAGACCCAGTACTTC CASRTGGQETQYF
TRBD1 TRBJ2-7 TRBV25-1 . TGTGCCAGCAGTGGCACCGGGACAGGGTGGTACGAGCAGTACTTC CASSGTGTGWYEQYF
. TRBJ1-4 TRBV5-5 . TGTGCCAGCAGCTTGGTACCGCAGGAAAAACTGTTTTTT CASSLVPQEKLFF
. TRBJ1-1 TRBV6-1 medium-sized TGTGCCAGCAGTGGCAGAGGATCGAACACTGAAGCTTTCTTT CASSGRGSNTEAFF
. TRBJ2-5 TRBV29-1 . TGCAGCGTTGAAGCGGAGACCCAGTACTTC CSVEAETQYF
TRBD1 TRBJ2-7 TRBV27 . TGTGCCAGCAGTCCGCTCGACAGGGCCTACGAGCAGTACTTC CASSPLDRAYEQYF
. TRBJ2-3 TRBV5-4 . TGTGCCAGCAGCTTTGGTGCAAGGACAGTCGGTACGCAGTATTTT CASSFGARTVGTQYF
. TRBJ1-1 TRBV10-3 . TGTGCCATCAGTCCTAGGGGCGCGGACACTGAAGCTTTCTTT CAISPRGADTEAFF
. TRBJ2-2 TRBV5-1 once TGCGCCAGCAGCTTGGGCGGTCCCGGGGAGCTGTTTTTT CASSLGGPGELFF
. TRBJ1-5 TRBV15 . TGTGCCACCAGCAGAGATCAGAGACCTAATCAGCCCCAGCATTTT CATSRDQRPNQPQHF
. TRBJ1-2 TRBV6-6 . TGTGCCAGCAGTTACGGGGGAGCTAACTATGGCTACACCTTC CASSYGGANYGYTF
TRBD2 TRBJ2-3 TRBV4-2 . TGTGCCAGCAGCCAAGATCAAGCGGGGGTTTCTACGCAGTATTTT CASSQDQAGVSTQYF
. TRBJ1-2 TRBV29-1 . TGCAGCGCGAGAAGGGGTGATGGCTACACCTTC CSARRGDGYTF
. TRBJ1-3 TRBV7-6 . TGTGCCAGCAGTCCGGGGACAGGAAACACCATATATTTT CASSPGTGNTIYF
TRBD1 TRBJ1-1 TRBV7-9 . TGTGCCAGCAGCTTAGGACAGGGATTGAGCACTGAAGCTTTCTTT CASSLGQGLSTEAFF
. TRBJ2-5 TRBV11-1 . TGTGCCAGCAGCTTATGGACTGAGGAGGAAGAGACCCAGTACTTC CASSLWTEEEETQYF
TRBD1 TRBJ1-1 TRBV5-6 few TGTGCCAGCAGCTTTTATGCCAGGGGGCAAAGCTCTGAAGCTTTCTTT CASSFYARGQSSEAFF
. TRBJ2-3 TRBV7-2 . TGTGCCAGCAGCTTGGGACCCGGGACTTATACGCAGTATTTT CASSLGPGTYTQYF